This is a list of T cell receptor beta chains from one sample in a study of regulatory T cells in long-lasting Graves disease. TCRdb itself ran the multiplex PCR reads through MiXCR, one entry per CDR3 protein. The table lists 300,000 to 500,000 distinct CDR3 sequences, more than 20% of them singletons, with around 21% in the top ten. Sample: peripheral blood mononuclear cells (PBMCs), taken when the disease was refractory, from a patient treated with antithyroid drugs. The receptors were gathered from a female donor with Graves disease. The CDR3 runs from the conserved cysteine through the conserved F or W. The D gene is left open where the match is weak. Only part of the rows carry a size: once, few, many, or a class if the clone is expanded.

clone size	V gene	D gene	J gene	CDR3 protein	CDR3 DNA
.	TRBV4-3	.	TRBJ1-4	CASSQELGIATNEKLFF	TGCGCCAGCAGCCAAGAGTTGGGAATAGCAACTAATGAAAAACTGTTTTTT
many	TRBV27	.	TRBJ1-4	CASRAKGLASQEKLFF	TGTGCCAGCAGGGCAAAAGGACTCGCTTCCCAAGAAAAACTGTTTTTT
.	TRBV7-9	.	TRBJ2-7	CASSSAGPSYEQYF	TGTGCCAGCAGCTCCGCCGGGCCTAGCTACGAGCAGTACTTC
few	TRBV10-3	.	TRBJ1-1	CAIRGMNTEAFF	TGTGCCATCAGGGGGATGAACACTGAAGCTTTCTTT
.	TRBV24-1	.	TRBJ2-1	CATSDLGRGGQFF	TGTGCCACCAGTGATTTGGGCAGGGGTGGGCAGTTCTTC
.	TRBV30	TRBD1	TRBJ1-5	CAWSETGGWNQPQHF	TGTGCCTGGAGTGAAACAGGGGGCTGGAATCAGCCCCAGCATTTT
many	TRBV27	.	TRBJ1-1	CASSIYRSDTEAFF	TGTGCCAGCAGCATATACAGGAGCGACACTGAAGCTTTCTTT
many	TRBV11-2	.	TRBJ1-1	CASGETVSTEAFF	TGTGCCAGCGGCGAGACAGTTTCCACTGAAGCTTTCTTT
.	TRBV5-1	.	TRBJ2-7	CASSKEGNEQYF	TGCGCCAGCAGCAAGGAGGGGAACGAGCAGTACTTC
once	TRBV12-3/TRBV12-4	.	TRBJ2-3	CASSTTAADTQYF	TGTGCCAGCAGTACGACCGCAGCAGATACGCAGTATTTT
many	TRBV6-5	.	TRBJ1-1	CASSSLMRTEAFF	TGTGCCAGCAGTTCCCTCATGAGGACTGAAGCTTTCTTT
few	TRBV7-2	TRBD2	TRBJ2-7	CASSLASSGGGTKGVYEQYF	TGTGCCAGCAGCTTAGCGTCGTCTGGAGGCGGGACTAAAGGGGTCTACGAGCAGTACTTC
many	TRBV6-1	.	TRBJ1-6	CASSEQAAGNSPLHF	TGTGCCAGCAGTGAACAGGCAGCTGGGAATTCACCCCTCCACTTT
few	TRBV20-1	.	TRBJ2-5	CSASVNQETQYF	TGCAGTGCTAGTGTCAACCAAGAGACCCAGTACTTC
.	TRBV6-1	TRBD2	TRBJ2-7	CASALTSGRIKEQYF	TGTGCCAGCGCCCTGACTAGCGGGAGGATTAAGGAGCAGTACTTC
many	TRBV27	.	TRBJ2-7	CASSPRVSTYEQYF	TGTGCCAGCAGCCCTAGGGTTTCTACCTACGAGCAGTACTTC
many	TRBV7-3	TRBD2	TRBJ2-5	CASSRTTAGEETQYF	TGTGCCAGCAGCAGAACAACAGCGGGAGAAGAGACCCAGTACTTC
few	TRBV18	TRBD1	TRBJ1-1	CASSPPVLTGGTEAFF	TGTGCCAGCTCACCACCGGTTCTTACAGGGGGCACTGAAGCTTTCTTT
.	TRBV2	.	TRBJ2-7	CAIKSGVSYEQYF	TGTGCCATCAAGTCGGGGGTTTCCTACGAGCAGTACTTC
many	TRBV7-2	TRBD2	TRBJ2-7	CASSRRGGTSSYEQYF	TGTGCCAGCAGCCGCCGGGGGGGCACCAGCTCCTACGAGCAGTACTTC
.	TRBV29-1	.	TRBJ2-7	CSVARRDSRGEQYF	TGCAGCGTTGCGCGCCGGGACTCGAGGGGCGAGCAGTACTTC